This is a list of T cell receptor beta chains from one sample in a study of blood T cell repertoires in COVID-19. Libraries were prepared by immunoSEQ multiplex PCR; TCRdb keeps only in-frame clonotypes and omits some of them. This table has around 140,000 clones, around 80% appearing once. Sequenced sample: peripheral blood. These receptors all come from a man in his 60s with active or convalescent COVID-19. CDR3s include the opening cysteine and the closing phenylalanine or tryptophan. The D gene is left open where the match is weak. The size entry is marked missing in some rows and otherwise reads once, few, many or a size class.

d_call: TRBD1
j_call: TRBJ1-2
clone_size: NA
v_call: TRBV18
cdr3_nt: TGTGCCAGCTCACCCCAAGGACAGGGTGGTGGCTACACCTTC
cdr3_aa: CASSPQGQGGGYTF

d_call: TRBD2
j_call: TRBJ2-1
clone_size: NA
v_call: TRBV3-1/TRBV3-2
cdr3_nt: TGTGCCAGCAGCCAGTCCGGGACTAGCGGGAGAGGGGCTAATAGAGAGCAGTTCTTC
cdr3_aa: CASSQSGTSGRGANREQFF

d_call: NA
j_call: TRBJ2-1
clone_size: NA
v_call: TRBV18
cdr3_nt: TGTGCCAGCTCACCAGGCGGTTCGGGGTCTTACAATGAGCAGTTCTTC
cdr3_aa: CASSPGGSGSYNEQFF

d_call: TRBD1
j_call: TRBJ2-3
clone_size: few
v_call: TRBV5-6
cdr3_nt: TGTGCCAGCAGTCGAGTGAACGACCCGGGACAGGGGGTAGATACGCAGTATTTT
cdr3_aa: CASSRVNDPGQGVDTQYF

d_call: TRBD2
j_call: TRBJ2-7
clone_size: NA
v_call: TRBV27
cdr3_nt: TGTGCCAGCAGTCCCGTGGCAGCGGGGACCTACGAGCAGTACTTC
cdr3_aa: CASSPVAAGTYEQYF

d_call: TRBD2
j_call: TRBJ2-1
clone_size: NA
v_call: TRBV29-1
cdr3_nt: TGCAGCGTTGAATTCCGGACTAGCGGGAGTGTATACTACAATGAGCAGTTCTTC
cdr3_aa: CSVEFRTSGSVYYNEQFF

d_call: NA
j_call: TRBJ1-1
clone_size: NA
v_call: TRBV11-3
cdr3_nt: TGTGCCAGCAGAAGCAGGGGCAACATGAACACTGAAGCTTTCTTT
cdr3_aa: CASRSRGNMNTEAFF

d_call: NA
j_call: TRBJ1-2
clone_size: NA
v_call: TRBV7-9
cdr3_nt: TGTGCCAGCAGCAACCGGGACAAGTTATATGGCTACACCTTC
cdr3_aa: CASSNRDKLYGYTF

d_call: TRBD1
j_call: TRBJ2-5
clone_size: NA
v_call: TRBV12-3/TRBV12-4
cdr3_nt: TGTGCCAGCACCGGGACAGGGCAAGAGACCCAGTACTTC
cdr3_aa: CASTGTGQETQYF

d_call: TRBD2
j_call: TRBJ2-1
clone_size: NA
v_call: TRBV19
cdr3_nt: TGTGCCAGTACCCCGACTAGCGGGGGACCCTCCTACAATGAGCAGTTCTTC
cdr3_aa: CASTPTSGGPSYNEQFF

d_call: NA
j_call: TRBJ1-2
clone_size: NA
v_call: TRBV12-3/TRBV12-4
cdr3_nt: TGTGCCAGCAGTTTAGGAGGGTTTGGCTACACCTTC
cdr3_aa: CASSLGGFGYTF

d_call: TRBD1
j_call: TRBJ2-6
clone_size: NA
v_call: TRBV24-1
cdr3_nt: TGTGCCACCAGTGGTAACCGGGACAGGGACTCTGGGGCCAACGTCCTGACTTTC
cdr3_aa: CATSGNRDRDSGANVLTF

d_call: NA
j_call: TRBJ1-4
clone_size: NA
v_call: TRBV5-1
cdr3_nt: TGCGCCAGCAGCAGACAGGCAGAGAATGAAAAACTGTTTTTT
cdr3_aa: CASSRQAENEKLFF

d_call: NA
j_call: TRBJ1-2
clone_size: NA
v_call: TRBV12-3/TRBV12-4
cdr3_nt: TGTGCCAGCAGTTTCTCGTCTAACTATGGCTACACCTTC
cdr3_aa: CASSFSSNYGYTF

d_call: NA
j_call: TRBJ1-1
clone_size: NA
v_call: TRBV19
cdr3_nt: TGTGCCAGTAGTATCGAAGGGGCCCGAACTGAAGCTTTCTTT
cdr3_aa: CASSIEGARTEAFF

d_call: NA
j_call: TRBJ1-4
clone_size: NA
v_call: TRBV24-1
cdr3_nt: TGTGCCACCAGCCATGGGGCAGGCAATGAAAAACTGTTTTTT
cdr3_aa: CATSHGAGNEKLFF

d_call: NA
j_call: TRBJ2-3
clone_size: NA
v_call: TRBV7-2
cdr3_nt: TGTGCCACCACGATACTTCCACAGGGCTCAGATACGCAGTATTTT
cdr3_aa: CATTILPQGSDTQYF

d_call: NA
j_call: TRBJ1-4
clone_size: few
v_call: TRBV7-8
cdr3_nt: TGTGCCAGCAGCTTAGATCGGCAGGGGATGGAAAAACTGTTTTTT
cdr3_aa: CASSLDRQGMEKLFF

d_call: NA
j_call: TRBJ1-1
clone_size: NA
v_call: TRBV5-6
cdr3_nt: TGTGCCAGCAGCGGAAGAGGGGAGGGATGGGCTTTCTTT
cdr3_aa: CASSGRGEGWAFF

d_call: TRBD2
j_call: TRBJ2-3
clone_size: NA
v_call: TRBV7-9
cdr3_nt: TGTGCCAGCAGCTTAGCGGAGCTAGCGGGAGCAGATACGCAGTATTTT
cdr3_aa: CASSLAELAGADTQYF

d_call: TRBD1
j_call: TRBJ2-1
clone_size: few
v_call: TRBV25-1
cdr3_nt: TGTGCCAGCAGTGAATTAGGACAGGGGGCCTTTGATGAGCAGTTCTTC
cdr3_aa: CASSELGQGAFDEQFF

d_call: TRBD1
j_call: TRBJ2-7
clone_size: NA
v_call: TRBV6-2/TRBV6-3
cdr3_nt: TGTGCCAGCAGCATCCCCCCGGGACAGGTTCCTGGCCTCTACGAGCAGTACTTC
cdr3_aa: CASSIPPGQVPGLYEQYF

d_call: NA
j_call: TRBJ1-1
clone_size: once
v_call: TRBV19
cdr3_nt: TGTGCCAGTAGTATAGATCGGATTACAGCGAACACTGAAGCTTTCTTT
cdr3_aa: CASSIDRITANTEAFF

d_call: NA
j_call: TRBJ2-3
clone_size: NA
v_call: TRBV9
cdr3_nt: TGTGCCAGCAGCCCCGATGGGGGGGCAACTAGCACAGATACGCAGTATTTT
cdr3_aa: CASSPDGGATSTDTQYF

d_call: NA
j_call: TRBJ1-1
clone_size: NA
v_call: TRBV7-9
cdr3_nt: TGTGCCAGCAGTCAGGGCCGCACTGAAGCTTTCTTT
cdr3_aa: CASSQGRTEAFF

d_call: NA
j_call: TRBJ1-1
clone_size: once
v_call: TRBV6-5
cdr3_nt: TGTGCCAGCAGTTTAGGCCGTGGCGGGAGCACTGAAGCTTTCTTT
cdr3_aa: CASSLGRGGSTEAFF

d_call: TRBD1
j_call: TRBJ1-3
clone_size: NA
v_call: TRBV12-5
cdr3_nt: TGTGCTAGTGGTTCCGGACAGGGAGCCGAGCACACCATATATTTT
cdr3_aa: CASGSGQGAEHTIYF

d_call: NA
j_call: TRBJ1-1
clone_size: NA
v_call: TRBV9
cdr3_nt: TGTGCCAGCAGCAAACATACGAACACTGAAGCTTTCTTT
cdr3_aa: CASSKHTNTEAFF

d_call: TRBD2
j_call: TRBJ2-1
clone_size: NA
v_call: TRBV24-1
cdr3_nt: TGTGCCACCAGTGACCGAAGTGGACTAGTCGTGTATGAGCAGTTCTTC
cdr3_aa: CATSDRSGLVVYEQFF

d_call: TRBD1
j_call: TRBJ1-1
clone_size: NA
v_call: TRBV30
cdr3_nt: TGTGCCTGGAGTGTCACAGGGACAGCAAACACTGAAGCTTTCTTT
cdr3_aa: CAWSVTGTANTEAFF

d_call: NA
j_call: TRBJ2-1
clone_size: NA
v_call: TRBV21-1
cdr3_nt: TGTGCCAGCAGCCCACAGGGTTGTGGTGAGCAGTTCTTC
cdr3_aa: CASSPQGCGEQFF

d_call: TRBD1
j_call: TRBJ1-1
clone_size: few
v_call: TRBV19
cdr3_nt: TGTGCCAGTAGTATACAGGGGGTAGGCACTGAAGCTTTCTTT
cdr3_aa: CASSIQGVGTEAFF

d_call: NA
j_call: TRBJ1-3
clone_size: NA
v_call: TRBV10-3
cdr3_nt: TGTGCCATCAGTGAGAGGATCGGGAGCGGAAACACCATATATTTT
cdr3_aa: CAISERIGSGNTIYF

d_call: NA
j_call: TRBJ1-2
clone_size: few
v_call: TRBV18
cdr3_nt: TGTGCCAGCTCACCGGGGGCAGGATTTAACTATGGCTACACCTTC
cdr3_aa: CASSPGAGFNYGYTF

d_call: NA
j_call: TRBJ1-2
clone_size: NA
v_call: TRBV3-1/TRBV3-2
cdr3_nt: TGTGCCAGCAGGTCAAGAGATATGGGGCTGGGGTATGGCTACACCTTC
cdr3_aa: CASRSRDMGLGYGYTF

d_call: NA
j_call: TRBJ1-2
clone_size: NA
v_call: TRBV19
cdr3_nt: TGTGCCAGTAGTATAGTCGACAGAAACTATGGCTACACCTTC
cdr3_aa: CASSIVDRNYGYTF

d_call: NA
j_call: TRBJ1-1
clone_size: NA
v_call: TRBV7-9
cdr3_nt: TGTGCCAGCAGCTTAGTGGGGAGCAAAGAAGCTTTCTTT
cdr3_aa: CASSLVGSKEAFF

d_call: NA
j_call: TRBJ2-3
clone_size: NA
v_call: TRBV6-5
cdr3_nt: TGTGCCAGCACCCGAGGGCAGACTCGCACAGATACGCAGTATTTT
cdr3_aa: CASTRGQTRTDTQYF

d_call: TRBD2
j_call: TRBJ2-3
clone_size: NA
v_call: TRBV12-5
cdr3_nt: TGTGCTAGTGGTTTGGTAACGGGGGGAAGGACAGATACGCAGTATTTT
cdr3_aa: CASGLVTGGRTDTQYF

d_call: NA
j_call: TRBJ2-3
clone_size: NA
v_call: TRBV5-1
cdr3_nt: TGCGCCAGCAGCTTGGGCCGGGGGGCGCGCACAGATACGCAGTATTTT
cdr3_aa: CASSLGRGARTDTQYF

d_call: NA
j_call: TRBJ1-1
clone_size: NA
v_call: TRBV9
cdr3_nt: TGTGCCAGCAGCGCGCGGACAGTGAACACTGAAGCTTTCTTT
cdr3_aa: CASSARTVNTEAFF

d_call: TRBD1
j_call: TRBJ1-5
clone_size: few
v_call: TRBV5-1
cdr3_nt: TGCGCCAGCAGCCTGACAGGGGACCAGCCCCAGCATTTT
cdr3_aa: CASSLTGDQPQHF

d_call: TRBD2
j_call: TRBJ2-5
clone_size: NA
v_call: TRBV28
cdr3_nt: TGTGCCAGCAGTTCCGGGACTAGAGCTGGGGGGCTACAAGAGACCCAGTACTTC
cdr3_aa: CASSSGTRAGGLQETQYF

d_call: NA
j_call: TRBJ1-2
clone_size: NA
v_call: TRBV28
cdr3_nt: TGTGCCACCGCGAGGGGGAACTATGGCTACACCTTC
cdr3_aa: CATARGNYGYTF

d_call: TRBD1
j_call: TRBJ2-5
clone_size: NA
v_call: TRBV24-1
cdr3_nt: TGTGCCACCAGTGATCGGACAGGAGGAGAGACCCAGTACTTC
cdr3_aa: CATSDRTGGETQYF